The 3 T cell receptor beta chains below were found in one sample sequenced in a study of blood T cell repertoires in COVID-19. TCRdb's copy holds only in-frame clones and misses some; the assay was immunoSEQ multiplex PCR. This table holds approximately 230,000 clones, approximately 80% found once. The specimen sequenced was peripheral blood. These receptor sequences come from a man older than 75 with acute or convalescent COVID-19.

In nucleotides, the CDR3 is TGTGCCTGGAGCCAAAAGGGGACACGGGATTCACCCCTCCACTTT. It is translated as CAWSQKGTRDSPLHF. The chain combines TRBV30 with TRBJ1-6; maybe TRBD1 (6 bases). The CDR3 runs to 15 residues. CDR1 and CDR2 (germline): GTSNPN, SVGIG (reference sequence). V was pared by 3 bases and J by 8 bases, with 17 bases between. Combining the CDR3 with reference TRBV30 and TRBJ1-6 gives the whole variable domain SQTIHQWPATLVQPVGSPLSLECTVEGTSNPNLYWYRQAAGRGLQLLFYSVGIGQISSEVPQNLSASRPQDRQFILSSKKLLLSDSGFYLCAWSQKGTRDSPLHFGNGTRLTVT.

The chain couples TRBV11-1 to TRBJ2-7; D is perhaps TRBD1 (6 bases). V dropped 5 bases and J dropped 5 bases, with 19 bases sitting between them. This CDR3 contains 15 residues. Germline V CDR1 and CDR2: SGHAT, FQDESV (reference sequence). The CDR3 bases are TGTGCCAGCAGCGATTTCAGGGGATTGGCCGACGAGCAGTACTTC. Translating gives CASSDFRGLADEQYF.

The V and J genes are TRBV7-7 and TRBJ2-1; 9 bases line up with TRBD1. Germline CDR1 reads SSHAT; CDR2 reads FNYEAQ (reference sequence). The CDR3 spans 15 residues. With 5 bases clipped from V and 4 bases from J, the junction kept 6 bases outside the gene matches. Written as DNA, the CDR3 is TGTGCCAGCAGCCCCGGACAGGGGATTTACAATGAGCAGTTCTTC. Translated, it gives CASSPGQGIYNEQFF.